The entry that follows covers one T cell receptor beta chain sequence. TCRdb's table, derived via immunoSEQ multiplex PCR, lists solely in-frame clones and lacks some. The sample yields under 350,000 clones, 85% to 90% seen once. This entry is derived from a study of blood T cell repertoires in COVID-19. Study context: Samples taken during acute and convalescent COVID-19 were collected in the United States, Italy and Spain.

Donors of Cohort 3 who recovered were those that had two negative PCRs, clearance, or symptom resolution. Looked up from germline, CDR1 is LGHDT and CDR2 is YNNKEL (reference sequence). The V end lost 0 bases, the J end lost 0 bases, and 15 bases lay between the germline ends. The CDR3 sequence is 19 residues long. Material for sequencing was PBMCs or T cells enriched from blood (not recorded which). The source of this sequence is a man aged 25 to 40 who had recovered from COVID-19. This rearrangement joins TRBV3-1 (or the pseudogene TRBV3-2) to TRBJ2-6; D is perhaps TRBD2 (5 bases). CDR3: CASSQDLPLGSSGANVLTF. The CDR3 coding sequence is TGTGCCAGCAGCCAAGACTTACCCCTGGGGAGCTCTGGGGCCAACGTCCTGACTTTC.